This TCR beta chain was retrieved from a study of Graves' ophthalmopathy and Graves' hyperthyroidism. Findings and limits, study-wide: A 13-signature model separated ophthalmopathy from stable hyperthyroidism, 85% to 90% sensitivity, around 79% specificity.

Trimming took 7 bases from V and 4 from J, leaving 14 bases between them. CDR3 length: 14 residues. There are many counts of this clonotype. Its specificity is unknown. Amplified TCR beta CDR3 regions were obtained using RNA transcripts as template. In the first round, RT-PCR was carried out with HTBI primers, and a multiplex PCR formed the second round. Each CDR3 protein is one row after TCRdb ran MiXCR on the multiplex PCR reads. The data contain approximately 330,000 distinct CDR3 sequences, 15% to 20% of them singletons. The chain combines TRBV12-3 or TRBV12-4 with TRBJ1-3; D is uncertain. The sequenced sample was peripheral blood. The receptor comes from an adult man with Graves' ophthalmopathy. CDR3 sequence reads: CASTTGLTGNTIYF. The CDR3 DNA reads TGTGCCAGCACCACTGGCTTGACGGGAAACACCATATATTTT.